These 31 T cell receptor beta chains came from one sample sequenced in a study of blood T cells in healthy people across ages. Combining a sample-barcoded 5' primer with a J-beta primer mix, a second PCR ran for about 7 to 11 cycles. MiXCR was run by TCRdb on the 5' RACE reads, yielding one entry per CDR3 protein. The data show 800,000 or so distinct CDR3 sequences, about 46% seen once. Sequencing was carried out using blood. Every receptor here comes from an elderly man in good health.

The rearrangement uses TRBV3-1 and TRBJ2-7, with 10 bases aligning to TRBD1. CDR1 is LGHDT and CDR2 is YNNKEL in the germline V gene (reference sequence). V shed 3 bases, J shed 7 bases, and the junction held 18 bases outside the gene matches. CDR3 length: 18 residues. CDR3: CASSQKITGQGSYNEQYF. CDR3 sequence (DNA): TGTGCCAGCAGCCAGAAGATTACGGGACAGGGGTCCTACAATGAGCAGTACTTC.

This clonotype turned up a few times. This rearrangement joins TRBV7-6 to TRBJ2-1; tentatively, D is TRBD1 (6 bases). The germline gives CDR1 SGHVS, CDR2 FNYEAQ. The V and J ends lost 5 bases and 0 bases respectively, with 23 bases between them. This CDR3 is built from 19 residues. The CDR3 DNA reads TGTGCCAGCAGCCGCCGGCCTCGGGCAGGGGACGTCTCCTACAATGAGCAGTTCTTC. It codes for CASSRRPRAGDVSYNEQFF. The entire variable domain, with the rest obtained from reference TRBV7-6 and TRBJ2-1, is as follows: GAGVSQSPRYKVTKRGQDVALRCDPISGHVSLYWYRQALGQGPEFLTYFNYEAQQDKSGLPNDRFSAERPEGSISTLTIQRTEQRDSAMYRCASSRRPRAGDVSYNEQFFGPGTRLTVL.

The chain couples TRBV7-2 to TRBJ2-1, with unresolved D. The V and J ends lost 0 bases and 2 bases respectively, with 8 bases between them. Germline V lookup: CDR1 SGHTA, CDR2 FQGNSA. CDR3 size: 15 residues. Here the CDR3 reads CASSLAYGPYNEQFF. CDR3 bases: TGTGCCAGCAGCTTAGCCTATGGACCCTACAATGAGCAGTTCTTC.

This clonotype was found many times. The rearrangement uses TRBV9 and TRBJ2-5; TRBD1 matches 7 bases. The length of the CDR3 is 15 residues. The V gene end was trimmed by 3 bases and the J gene end by 1 base; junction bases not matched to a gene: 6. Germline V gene sequence: CDR1 SGDLS, CDR2 YYNGEE. For the CDR3, the DNA is TGTGCCAGCAGCGGACCGACAGGGATCCAAGAGACCCAGTACTTC. The encoded protein is CASSGPTGIQETQYF.

Of note for this clonotype: Compared with germline, one end of the junction differs, possibly owing to a read error. The gene calls are TRBV4-2 and TRBJ1-5; D is ambiguous. Germline V gene lookup returns CDR1 LGHNA and CDR2 YNFKEQ. This CDR3 has 13 residues. CDR3 amino acids: CANSQGFGQPQHF. The CDR3 nucleotides read TGTGCCAACAGCCAAGGGTTTGGACAGCCCCAGCATTTT.

The CDR3 DNA reads TGTGCCGTGCGTGGGAACTGGAACACTGAAGCTTTCTTT. It is translated as CAVRGNWNTEAFF. The chain joins TRBV10-3 to TRBJ1-1; no clear D. This CDR3 is built from 13 residues. V shed 11 bases and J shed 1 base, with 14 bases lying between them. From germline, CDR1 is ENHRY and CDR2 SYGVKD.

The chain employs TRBV6-2 or TRBV6-3 and TRBJ1-4, with unresolved D. Germline V gene data show CDR1 as MNHEY and CDR2 as SVGEGT. This CDR3 has 15 amino acids. Trimming took off 5 bases at V and 0 bases at J, with 10 bases between the two ends. The CDR3 DNA follows: TGTGCCAGCAGTCCCTCCGGGGCAACTAATGAAAAACTGTTTTTT. Protein: CASSPSGATNEKLFF.

Points on this clonotype: This may stem from a read error, because a much larger clone lies one nucleotide away. The genes are TRBV20-1 and TRBJ2-5, with a weak D call TRBD2 (5 bases). CDR1 and CDR2 from the germline V gene are DFQATT and SNEGSKA (reference sequence). Trimming removed 6 bases at V and 11 bases at J, with 16 bases between. The CDR3 consists of 11 residues. CDR3 in amino acids: CSALRAEEQYF. The DNA of the CDR3 is TGCAGTGCGTTGAGGGCCGAGGAGCAGTACTTC.

The chain couples TRBV7-8 to TRBJ2-4; D remains ambiguous. The CDR3 is 17 residues long. Trimming removed 0 bases from V and 5 bases from J, with 17 bases in between. The germline V gene encodes CDR1 SGHVS and CDR2 FQNEAQ. CDR3 in amino acids: CASSLALGSVSENIQYF. The CDR3 DNA follows: TGTGCCAGCAGCTTAGCGCTGGGGTCGGTCTCCGAAAACATTCAGTACTTC. Looking up the rest from reference TRBV7-8 and TRBJ2-4 gives the full variable domain: GAGVSQSPRYKVAKRGQDVALRCDPISGHVSLFWYQQALGQGPEFLTYFQNEAQLDKSGLPSDRFFAERPEGSVSTLKIQRTQQEDSAVYLCASSLALGSVSENIQYFGAGTRLSVL.

This clonotype was detected a few times. The J gene is TRBJ2-5, the V gene TRBV7-9; D ambiguous. Trimming removed 0 bases at V and 1 base at J, with 9 bases between. The CDR3 totals 15 residues. Germline V gene data show CDR1 as SEHNR and CDR2 as FQNEAQ (reference sequence). CDR3 in DNA: TGTGCCAGCAGCTTAGCTCCTTTGATCCAAGAGACCCAGTACTTC. Encoded protein: CASSLAPLIQETQYF.

This clonotype was counted once. The chain couples TRBV7-8 to TRBJ2-3; D unclear. Germline V gene sequence: CDR1 SGHVS, CDR2 FQNEAQ. V shed 5 bases and J shed 6 bases, with 18 bases lying between them. The CDR3 is 15 amino acids. The CDR3, as DNA: TGTGCCAGCAGCCCCGAATACACTGCCGGGGATACGCAGTATTTT. This codes for CASSPEYTAGDTQYF.

The V gene is TRBV2, the J gene TRBJ2-1; no firm D call. CDR1 and CDR2 (germline): SNHLY, FYNNEI. This CDR3 spans 13 amino acids. Trimming removed 1 base at V and 15 bases at J, with 16 bases between. The CDR3 region is CASSEEVVIAPFF. The DNA for the CDR3 is TGTGCCAGCAGTGAAGAGGTGGTGATCGCCCCGTTCTTC.

The table lists this clonotype with a few counts. The V and J genes are TRBV12-3 or TRBV12-4 and TRBJ2-7, with TRBD2 matching 8 bases. With 1 base clipped from V and 12 bases from J, the junction kept 14 bases outside the gene matches. The CDR3 runs 15 residues. This CDR3 reads CASSLGLAGGIGLYF. The CDR3 DNA is TGTGCCAGCAGTTTAGGGCTAGCGGGTGGCATTGGGTTGTACTTC.

This chain uses TRBV20-1 with TRBJ2-3, with TRBD2 identical over 8 bases. The CDR3 is made up of 14 amino acids. Germline V gene lookup returns CDR1 DFQATT and CDR2 SNEGSKA (reference sequence). The ends lost 3 bases at V and 4 bases at J; junction bases unmatched: 6. The DNA of the CDR3 is TGCAGTGCTAGGGTAGCGGGAAGGCCAGATACGCAGTATTTT. The encoded protein is CSARVAGRPDTQYF.

On this clonotype: At one boundary the junction diverges from the germline segment, which might be a read error. The chain combines TRBV20-1 with TRBJ2-5, with 10 bases aligning to TRBD2. CDR1 and CDR2 from the germline V gene are DFQATT and SNEGSKA (reference sequence). This CDR3 is built from 20 residues. DNA for the CDR3: TGCGGTGCTAGAGATAGGCCTTTGCTAGCGGGAGACGGGGACCAAGAGACCCAGTACTTC. It codes for CGARDRPLLAGDGDQETQYF.

The chain combines TRBV3-1 with TRBJ2-7; a possible D gene is TRBD2 (5 bases). The germline CDR1 and CDR2 sequences are LGHDT and YNNKEL (reference sequence). This CDR3 has 14 amino acids. The ends were cut back, 8 bases at V and 2 bases at J, with 16 bases in the middle. CDR3 bases: TGTGCCAGCGCCGCTTGGCGGGTCACCTACGAGCAGTACTTC. This gives the protein CASAAWRVTYEQYF.

Ten or more counts support this clonotype. The chain carries TRBV3-1 and TRBJ2-1; 10 bases line up with TRBD2. Germline V gives CDR1 LGHDT, CDR2 YNNKEL (reference sequence). The trim removed 8 bases at V and 9 bases at J, leaving 10 bases unmatched. This CDR3 comprises 14 residues. This CDR3 is CASSLAGVLGEQFF. The CDR3 nucleotides read TGTGCCAGCTCTCTAGCGGGAGTTCTCGGTGAGCAGTTCTTC.

The CDR3 protein is CASSDGTAGGGYTF. The CDR3 nucleotides are TGCGCCAGCAGTGACGGGACCGCCGGGGGTGGCTACACCTTC. The V gene is TRBV10-1, the J gene TRBJ1-2; TRBD1 is a possible D gene (5 bases). Trimming took 3 bases from V and 7 from J, leaving 15 bases between them. Germline assignment: CDR1 WNHNN and CDR2 SYGVQD (reference sequence). This CDR3 has 14 residues.

The DNA for the CDR3 is TGTGCCAGCAGCTTAATGGCTAGCGGTATCGGGGATACGCAGTATTTT. Translated: CASSLMASGIGDTQYF. The chain couples TRBV7-3 to TRBJ2-3, with 7 nucleotides matching TRBD2. In germline, CDR1 is SGHTA, CDR2 FQGTGA. The CDR3 sequence is 16 residues long. V dropped 1 base and J dropped 6; count of bases not matched to a gene: 10.

This clonotype was observed a few times. The chain uses TRBV12-3 or TRBV12-4 and TRBJ2-5; 11 bases are shared with TRBD1. Germline trimming cut 3 bases from V and 1 base from J; bases unmatched to any gene: 10. The CDR3 is made up of 18 amino acids. The CDR3 DNA follows: TGTGCCAGCAGTTTCGGGACAGGGGGGCTGCGATTCCAAGAGACCCAGTACTTC. It specifies CASSFGTGGLRFQETQYF.

V usage is TRBV25-1 and J usage is TRBJ1-2; 8 positions agree with TRBD1. CDR1 is MGHDK and CDR2 is SYGVNS in the germline V gene. The V gene end was trimmed by 7 bases and the J gene end by 4 bases; junction bases not matched to a gene: 5. CDR3 length equals 13 residues. The CDR3 spells CASKGQDLYGYTF. CDR3 nucleotides: TGTGCCAGCAAGGGACAGGATCTCTATGGCTACACCTTC.

The chain joins TRBV12-3 or TRBV12-4 to TRBJ2-2; 9 nucleotides agree with TRBD2. CDR3 length: 15 residues. V trimming: 6 bases; J trimming: 2 bases; junction bases outside the gene matches: 4. CDR3 amino acids: CASSSTSGNTGELFF. The DNA for the CDR3 is TGTGCCAGCAGCTCGACTAGCGGAAACACCGGGGAGCTGTTTTTT.

V usage is TRBV5-1 and J usage is TRBJ2-3, with D possibly matching TRBD1 (6 bases). The CDR3 runs 15 residues. Trimming removed 6 bases at V and 2 bases at J, with 16 bases between. CDR1 is SGHRS, CDR2 YFSETQ, per germline. CDR3 protein: CASTLGGHLTDTQYF. CDR3 nucleotide sequence: TGCGCCAGCACCTTAGGGGGACACCTCACAGATACGCAGTATTTT.

J is TRBJ2-1 and V is TRBV13, with 10 bases lining up with TRBD2. Germline V gene data show CDR1 as PRHDT and CDR2 as FYEKMQ (reference sequence). This CDR3 is built from 16 residues. V shed 0 bases, J shed 8 bases, and the junction held 7 bases outside the gene matches. CDR3 sequence: CASSLGGSGRKYEQFF. CDR3 DNA sequence: TGTGCCAGCAGCTTAGGAGGTAGCGGGAGGAAGTATGAGCAGTTCTTC.

The V gene is TRBV4-3, the J gene TRBJ1-4, with no clear D. V was trimmed by 0 bases and J by 8 bases, leaving 13 bases between them. The CDR3 is 15 amino acids. Germline-derived CDR1 and CDR2 are LGHNA and YSLEER. CDR3 loop: CASSQETAQREKLFF. CDR3 DNA sequence: TGCGCCAGCAGCCAAGAAACAGCCCAAAGGGAAAAACTGTTTTTT.

This clonotype was found a few times. V gene TRBV12-3 or TRBV12-4 combines with J gene TRBJ2-1; D may match TRBD1 or TRBD2 (5 bases each). Trimming removed 3 bases at V and 12 bases at J, with 18 bases between. The CDR3 is 14 amino acids. The CDR3 DNA sequence: TGTGCCAGCAGTTTTACAGTACTAGGGGCCGGGCAGTTCTTC. As protein: CASSFTVLGAGQFF.

The chain is built from TRBV6-6 and TRBJ2-1, with 8 positions matching TRBD2. Germline assignment: CDR1 MNHNY and CDR2 SVGAGI (reference sequence). After removal of 4 bases from V and 9 bases from J, the junction contained 14 bases not matched to a gene. CDR3 length: 16 residues. In DNA form, the CDR3 reads TGTGCCAGCAGTTCAGCCGGGACTAGTTTAACTATTGAGCAGTTCTTC. As protein: CASSSAGTSLTIEQFF.

A few counts support this clonotype. The chain links TRBV11-1 to TRBJ2-3; D might be TRBD1 (5 bases). In germline, CDR1 is SGHAT, CDR2 FQDESV (reference sequence). The length of the CDR3 is 12 residues. V gave up 7 bases and J gave up 2 bases, with 7 bases separating them. CDR3 loop: CASMGPTDTQYF. The CDR3 DNA sequence: TGTGCCAGCATGGGGCCCACAGATACGCAGTATTTT.

The chain couples TRBV7-2 to TRBJ1-6; no clear D. The CDR3 covers 14 residues. Germline CDR1 SGHTA, CDR2 FQGNSA. Trimming removed 5 bases at V and 8 bases at J, with 13 bases between. The CDR3 loop is CASSQPYGHSPLHF. The CDR3 nucleotides are TGTGCCAGCAGCCAGCCCTATGGGCATTCACCCCTCCACTTT.

Concerning this clonotype itself: A much larger clone sits a single nucleotide away, making a read error possible. The V call is TRBV3-1, the J call TRBJ2-1; D is perhaps TRBD2 (7 bases). The CDR3 has 15 residues. Trimming cost V 2 bases and J 13 bases, with 21 bases left between them. The germline V gene has CDR1 LGHDT and CDR2 YNNKEL (reference sequence). The CDR3 loop is CASSQIGGGLETQFF. CDR3 nucleotides: TGTGCCAGCAGCCAAATTGGGGGGGGCTTGGAGACCCAGTTCTTC.

Concerning this clonotype itself: A much larger clone differs by one base, so this may be a read error. The chain is built from TRBV29-1 and TRBJ2-1; 14 nucleotides agree with TRBD2. The J call is in doubt because the DNA end fits TRBJ2-7 better. The germline CDR1 and CDR2 sequences are SQVTM and ANQGSEA. The CDR3 covers 14 residues. The CDR3 DNA reads TGCAGCGTCCACGGGACTAGCGGGAGAGGAGAGCAGTACTTC. Translated, it gives CSVHGTSGRGEQYF.